This TCR beta chain derives from a study of T cell responses to AZD1222 COVID-19 vaccine. Notes on the study in general: There were mostly white British donors and more females than males, and clonal diversity was possibly underestimated. Epitopes outside B.1.351 and B.1.1.7 mutated regions reportedly drew nearly half of spike TCRs. Spike-specific TCR breadth and depth both grew after two AZD1222 doses. Baseline serostatus was positive in only six AZD1222 recipients.

A note on this clone: As yet, its antigen is unknown.

Using immunoSEQ multiplex PCR, the repertoire was profiled, and TCRdb retains in-frame clones only, with some absent. The sample shows over 120,000 clones, approximately 94% of them seen only once. Germline CDR1 and CDR2: SEHNR and FQNEAQ (reference sequence). V lost 3 bases to trimming and J lost 3 bases; unmatched junction nucleotides: 6. The CDR3 totals 16 residues. The starting material was peripheral blood, obtained on day 0 of AZD1222 vaccination. The chain combines TRBV7-9 with TRBJ1-5, with TRBD1 matching 9 bases. The source of this sequence is an adult in good health. The CDR3 loop reads CASSFTGQGFNQPQHF. CDR3 DNA: TGTGCCAGCAGCTTTACGGGACAGGGTTTCAATCAGCCCCAGCATTTT.